This TCR beta chain stems from a study of shared clonotypes between healthy human individuals. As for the study in general: Per donor, CD8 memory used one plate, CD8 naive used two, CD4 memory used three and CD4 naive used three.

Authors' analysis steps: ImmunoSEQ sequences covered only the junction and lacked quality scores; filtering therefore differed. Measured with immunoSEQ multiplex PCR; TCRdb has only the in-frame clones, and not every one. V and J calls and clone size are copied from that table; D and trimming were computed from the DNA. Here the sample spans just over 2,000,000 clones, 85% to 95% being singletons. V lost 2 bases and J lost 2, with 9 bases in between. The CDR3 spans 14 residues. Germline assignment: CDR1 SEHNR and CDR2 FQNEAQ (reference sequence). About this clone: The sample contains more than one DNA sequence encoding this CDR3.

Sample: naive CD4+ T cells sorted from blood. Subset reported: CD45RA+ positively selected. The V gene is TRBV7-9, the J gene TRBJ1-2, with a possible D match to TRBD1 (5 bases). The TCR sequence derives from a man younger than 35 in good health. CDR3 loop: CASSLSAGNYGYTF. Written as DNA, the CDR3 is TGTGCCAGCAGCTTAAGTGCAGGGAACTATGGCTACACCTTC. Full variable domain (rest looked up from reference TRBV7-9 and TRBJ1-2): DTGVSQNPRHKITKRGQNVTFRCDPISEHNRLYWYRQTLGQGPEFLTYFQNEAQLEKSRLLSDRFSAERPKGSFSTLEIQRTEQGDSAMYLCASSLSAGNYGYTFGSGTRLTVV.